The text below deals with one TCR beta chain. Its antigen is undetermined. The CDR3 length is 15 residues. Trimming shortened V by 2 bases and J by 7 bases, and 18 bases separated the two germline ends. Per the germline V gene, CDR1 is MDHEN and CDR2 is SYDVKM. This sample was taken from a study of shared clonotypes between healthy human individuals. About the research overall: The donor pool was made up of two women and a few men aged 18 to 49.

Regarding the study as a whole: In a few donors, around 5% of naive CD4 clonotypes appeared in common.

CD45RO-negative cells were positively selected for CCR7, leaving out terminally differentiated effector memory CD45RA+ cells. Authors' analysis steps: Filtering was not the same, since immunoSEQ gave junction-only sequences without quality scores. Clones were sequenced by immunoSEQ multiplex PCR, and TCRdb holds only the in-frame ones, with some missing. Clone size and V and J calls were adopted from that table, with D and trimming inferred from the DNA. The sample includes about 1.9 million clones, 90% to 95% seen only once; the top ten take under 2%. The sample consisted of naive CD8+ T cells from PBMCs. V gene TRBV28 combines with J gene TRBJ2-7; no clear D. The sequence was collected from a man younger than 30 in good health. Some clones in this sample may be carry-over from other donors' samples. The chain's CDR3 is CASSLSLSAHREQYF. The CDR3 nucleotides are TGTGCCAGCAGTTTAAGCTTGAGCGCCCACCGGGAGCAGTACTTC.